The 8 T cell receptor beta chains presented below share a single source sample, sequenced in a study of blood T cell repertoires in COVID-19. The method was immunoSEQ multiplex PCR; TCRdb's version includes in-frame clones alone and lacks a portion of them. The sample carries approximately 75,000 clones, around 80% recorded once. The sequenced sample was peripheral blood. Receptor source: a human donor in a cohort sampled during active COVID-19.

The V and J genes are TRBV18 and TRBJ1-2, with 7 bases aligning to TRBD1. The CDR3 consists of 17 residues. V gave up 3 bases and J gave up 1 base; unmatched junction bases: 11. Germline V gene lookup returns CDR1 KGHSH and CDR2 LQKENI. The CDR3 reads CASSPTGSLSNNYGYTF. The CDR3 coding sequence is TGTGCCAGCTCACCGACAGGGTCTCTCTCTAATAACTATGGCTACACCTTC.

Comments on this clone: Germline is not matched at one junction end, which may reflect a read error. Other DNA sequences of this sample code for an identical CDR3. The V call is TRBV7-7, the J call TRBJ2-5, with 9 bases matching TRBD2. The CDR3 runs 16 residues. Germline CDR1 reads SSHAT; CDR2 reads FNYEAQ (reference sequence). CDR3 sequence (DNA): TGTGCTAGCAGCTTGGGGCTAGCGGGACTCCAAGAGACCCAGTACTTC. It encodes CASSLGLAGLQETQYF.

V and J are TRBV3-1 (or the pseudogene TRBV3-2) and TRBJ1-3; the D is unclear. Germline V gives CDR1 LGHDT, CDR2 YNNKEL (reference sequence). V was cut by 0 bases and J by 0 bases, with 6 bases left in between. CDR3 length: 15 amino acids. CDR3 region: CASSQERSSGNTIYF. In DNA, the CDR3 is TGTGCCAGCAGCCAAGAAAGGAGCTCTGGAAACACCATATATTTT.

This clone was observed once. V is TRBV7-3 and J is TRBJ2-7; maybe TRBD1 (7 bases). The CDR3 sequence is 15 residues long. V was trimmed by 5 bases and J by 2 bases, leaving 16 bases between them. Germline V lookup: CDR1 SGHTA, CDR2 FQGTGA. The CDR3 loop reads CASSQSRGETYEQYF. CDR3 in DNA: TGTGCCAGCAGCCAATCCAGGGGGGAAACCTACGAGCAGTACTTC.

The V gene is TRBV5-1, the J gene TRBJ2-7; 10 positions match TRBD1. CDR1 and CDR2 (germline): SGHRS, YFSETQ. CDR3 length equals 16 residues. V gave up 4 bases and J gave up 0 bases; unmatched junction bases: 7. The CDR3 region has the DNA TGCGCCAGCAGCATCGGGACAGGGGTGGTCTCCTACGAGCAGTACTTC. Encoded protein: CASSIGTGVVSYEQYF.

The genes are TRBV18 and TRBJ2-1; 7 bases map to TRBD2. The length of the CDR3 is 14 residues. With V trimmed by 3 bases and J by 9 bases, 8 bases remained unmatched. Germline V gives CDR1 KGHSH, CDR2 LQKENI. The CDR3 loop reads CASSPPGSGAEQFF. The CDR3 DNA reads TGTGCCAGCTCACCCCCGGGGAGCGGGGCTGAGCAGTTCTTC.

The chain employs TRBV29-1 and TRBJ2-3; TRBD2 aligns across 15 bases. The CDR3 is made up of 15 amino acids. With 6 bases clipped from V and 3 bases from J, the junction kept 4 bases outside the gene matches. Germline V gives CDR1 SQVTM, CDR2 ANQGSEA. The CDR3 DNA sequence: TGCAGCGTCGCCGGGACTAGCGGGGGGACAGATACGCAGTATTTT. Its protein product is CSVAGTSGGTDTQYF.

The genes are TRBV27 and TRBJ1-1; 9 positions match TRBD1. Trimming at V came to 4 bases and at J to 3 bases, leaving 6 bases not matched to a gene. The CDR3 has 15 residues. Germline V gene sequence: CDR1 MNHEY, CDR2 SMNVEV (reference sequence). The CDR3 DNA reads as TGTGCCAGCAGTTCAAACAGGGGGCTTCACACTGAAGCTTTCTTT. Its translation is CASSSNRGLHTEAFF.